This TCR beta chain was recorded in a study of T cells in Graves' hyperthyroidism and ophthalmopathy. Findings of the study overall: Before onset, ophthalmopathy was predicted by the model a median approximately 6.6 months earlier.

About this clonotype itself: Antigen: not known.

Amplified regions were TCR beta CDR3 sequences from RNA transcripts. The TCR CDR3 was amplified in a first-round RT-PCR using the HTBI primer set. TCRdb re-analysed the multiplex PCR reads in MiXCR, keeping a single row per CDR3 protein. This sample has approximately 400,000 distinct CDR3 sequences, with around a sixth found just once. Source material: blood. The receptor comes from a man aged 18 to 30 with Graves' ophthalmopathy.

The CDR3 protein is CAISDRQEGSYEQYF. DNA of the CDR3: TGTGCCATCAGTGACCGACAGGAGGGTTCCTACGAGCAGTACTTC. The chain carries TRBV10-3 and TRBJ2-7; either TRBD1 or TRBD2 may supply D (6 bases each). In germline, CDR1 is ENHRY, CDR2 SYGVKD. V was pared by 3 bases and J by 1 base, with 13 bases between. This CDR3 comprises 15 residues.